These 21 T cell receptor beta chains were all obtained from the same sample, sequenced in a study of blood T cell repertoires in COVID-19. Assay used: immunoSEQ multiplex PCR; TCRdb lists only in-frame clones, some missing. Among 150,000 to 200,000 clones listed, 70% to 80% were seen once. What was sequenced was PBMCs or T cells enriched from blood (not recorded which). The origin of the receptors is a woman between 45 and 60 years old who had recovered from COVID-19.

This clone was counted between two and nine times. J is TRBJ1-2 and V is TRBV6-5, with D uncertain. Trimming left V 8 bases short and J 4 bases short, with 8 bases between. The CDR3 is made up of 11 amino acids. Per the germline V gene, CDR1 is MNHEY and CDR2 is SVGAGI. The CDR3 bases are TGTGCCAGCGTGTATAGCTATGGCTACACCTTC. Protein sequence: CASVYSYGYTF.

The chain employs TRBV10-1 and TRBJ2-4; no definite D call. In germline, CDR1 is WNHNN, CDR2 SYGVQD (reference sequence). V was cut by 0 bases and J by 7 bases, with 13 bases left in between. CDR3 length: 15 residues. The CDR3 region is CASSESMGVGNIQYF. The CDR3 DNA follows: TGCGCCAGCAGTGAGTCGATGGGTGTCGGGAACATTCAGTACTTC.

The J gene is TRBJ1-1, the V gene TRBV18; tentatively, D is TRBD1 (5 bases). The germline CDR1 and CDR2 sequences are KGHSH and LQKENI. V lost 3 bases and J lost 0, with 11 bases in between. The CDR3 consists of 15 residues. For the CDR3, the DNA is TGTGCCAGCTCACCGCAGGGACTGCTGAACACTGAAGCTTTCTTT. It specifies CASSPQGLLNTEAFF.

The chain couples TRBV11-3 to TRBJ2-2; TRBD1 might be the D (6 bases). V was trimmed by 0 bases and J by 7 bases, leaving 15 bases between them. The germline V gene has CDR1 SGHNT and CDR2 YENEEA. The CDR3 contains 16 residues. In DNA form, the CDR3 reads TGTGCCAGCAGCTTAGATATGGGGGCGACGGGCGGGGAGCTGTTTTTT. It encodes CASSLDMGATGGELFF.

The chain employs TRBV19 and TRBJ2-1, with 8 bases lining up with TRBD1. CDR3 length equals 15 residues. CDR1 and CDR2 (germline): LNHDA, SQIVND (reference sequence). Trimming cost V 6 bases and J 4 bases; bases outside gene matches: 8. In nucleotides, the CDR3 is TGTGCCAGTAGCCCCACAGGGGGTTTGTACAATGAGCAGTTCTTC. Residues: CASSPTGGLYNEQFF.

The chain couples TRBV15 to TRBJ2-5, with D possibly TRBD2 on 6 matching bases. The CDR3 loop spans 13 amino acids. Per the germline V gene, CDR1 is LNHNV and CDR2 is YYDKDF (reference sequence). V lost 5 bases to trimming and J lost 2 bases, with 9 bases between them. The DNA for the CDR3 is TGTGCCACCAGCCGGGGGAGGCAAGAGACCCAGTACTTC. Translated: CATSRGRQETQYF.

The chain has TRBV5-1 and TRBJ2-2; D is unresolved. The CDR3 is 14 amino acids. Trimming took off 0 bases at V and 3 bases at J, with 6 bases between the two ends. Germline lookup yields CDR1 SGHRS and CDR2 YFSETQ. In nucleotides, the CDR3 is TGCGCCAGCAGCTTGGCCTCCTACACCGGGGAGCTGTTTTTT. Its translation: CASSLASYTGELFF.

This clone was seen more than once but under ten times. This sequence joins TRBV24-1 and TRBJ1-5; 7 positions match TRBD1. Trimming took 9 bases from V and 6 from J; bases not matched to a gene: 4. This CDR3 is 12 amino acids long. In germline, CDR1 is KGHDR, CDR2 SFDVKD. The CDR3, as DNA: TGTGCCACCCAGGGGGATAGTCAGCCCCAGCATTTT. Translated: CATQGDSQPQHF.

The rearrangement links TRBV5-6 to TRBJ1-2, with no clear D. The germline V and J ends were trimmed by 2 bases and 9 bases, with 11 bases remaining between them. Germline V gene sequence: CDR1 SGHDT, CDR2 YYEEEE. This CDR3 comprises 12 residues. CDR3 residues: CASSFFRGSYTF. The CDR3 bases are TGTGCCAGCAGCTTTTTTCGAGGGAGCTACACCTTC.

The rearrangement uses TRBV28 and TRBJ2-7; D may be TRBD2 (7 bases). The CDR3 contains 14 residues. V lost 8 bases, J lost 2 bases, and 16 bases lay in between. CDR1 and CDR2 from the germline V gene are MDHEN and SYDVKM. CDR3 region: CASSLRGGTYEQYF. CDR3 nucleotide sequence: TGTGCCAGCTCCCTAAGGGGGGGCACCTACGAGCAGTACTTC.

The chain links TRBV6-5 to TRBJ2-7, with D possibly TRBD1 on 5 matching bases. Germline CDR1 is MNHEY and CDR2 is SVGAGI. The CDR3 runs 13 residues. V was shortened by 2 bases and J by 3 bases, with 8 bases between the two germline ends. CDR3 protein: CASSYDSNYEQYF. The CDR3, as DNA: TGTGCCAGCAGTTACGACAGCAACTACGAGCAGTACTTC.

This clone has just a few counts. The rearrangement links TRBV10-1 to TRBJ2-2; 10 bases are a match to TRBD1. Germline V gene data show CDR1 as WNHNN and CDR2 as SYGVQD (reference sequence). The CDR3 contains 18 residues. V trimming: 3 bases; J trimming: 0 bases; junction bases outside the gene matches: 7. The CDR3 reads CASSDRDRGLSNTGELFF. The DNA of the CDR3 is TGCGCCAGCAGTGACCGAGACAGGGGGCTATCGAACACCGGGGAGCTGTTTTTT.

The chain is built from TRBV27 and TRBJ2-7; 11 bases are shared with TRBD1. This CDR3 has 14 residues. In germline, CDR1 is MNHEY, CDR2 SMNVEV (reference sequence). The V and J ends lost 6 bases and 6 bases, in that order; junction bases with no gene match: 7. The CDR3 loop reads CASSPGTGGVEQYF. The CDR3 DNA reads as TGTGCCAGCAGCCCAGGGACAGGGGGGGTCGAGCAGTACTTC.

CDR3 region: CATSDYSSYEQYF. The CDR3 DNA is TGTGCCACCAGTGATTACTCCTCCTACGAGCAGTACTTC. The rearrangement uses TRBV24-1 and TRBJ2-7; unclear D gene. The germline CDR1 and CDR2 sequences are KGHDR and SFDVKD. Trimming removed 2 bases from V and 0 bases from J, with 4 bases in between. CDR3 length: 13 amino acids.

This clone was counted once. The chain links TRBV3-1 (or the pseudogene TRBV3-2) to TRBJ2-7; D call uncertain. The V end was cut by 6 bases, the J end by 2 bases, with 14 bases between. Germline assignment: CDR1 LGHDT and CDR2 YNNKEL (reference sequence). The CDR3 covers 14 residues. The CDR3 sequence: CASSPGTLAYEQYF. CDR3 in DNA: TGTGCCAGCAGTCCTGGTACTCTTGCCTACGAGCAGTACTTC.

The chain joins TRBV9 to TRBJ2-5; 10 bases align to TRBD1. With V trimmed by 2 bases and J by 9 bases, 7 bases remained unmatched. Germline loops: CDR1 SGDLS, CDR2 YYNGEE. There are 14 residues in the CDR3. The CDR3, as DNA: TGTGCCAGCAGCGTTCGACAGGGGGCGGGGGCCCAGTACTTC. This encodes CASSVRQGAGAQYF.

This sequence joins TRBV9 and TRBJ1-4; no firm D call. Germline V CDR1 and CDR2: SGDLS, YYNGEE. Trimming removed 0 bases from V and 6 bases from J, with 12 bases in between. The length of the CDR3 is 15 residues. CDR3 amino acids: CASSVGRRRDEKLFF. DNA for the CDR3: TGTGCCAGCAGCGTAGGACGCAGACGGGATGAAAAACTGTTTTTT.

The rearrangement joins TRBV10-3 to TRBJ2-3; 16 bases line up with TRBD2. This CDR3 contains 14 residues. The germline gives CDR1 ENHRY, CDR2 SYGVKD. V shed 6 bases, J shed 6 bases, and the junction held 0 bases outside the gene matches. CDR3 coding DNA: TGTGCCATCAGGGGACTAGCGGGGGGGGATACGCAGTATTTT. Translating gives CAIRGLAGGDTQYF.

This clone appeared a few times. The gene calls are TRBV4-1 and TRBJ1-5; D gene unclear. V was cut by 2 bases and J by 0 bases, with 14 bases left in between. CDR3 length: 17 residues. In germline, CDR1 is MGHRA, CDR2 YSYEKL. The CDR3 sequence is CASSQSTGSSSNQPQHF. In nucleotides, the CDR3 is TGCGCCAGCAGCCAATCGACCGGGTCGAGTAGCAATCAGCCCCAGCATTTT.

The CDR3 coding sequence is TGTGCCAGCAGCTTAGACTCGTTGTTGGGAGGAAACATTCAGTACTTC. Amino acids: CASSLDSLLGGNIQYF. J is TRBJ2-4 and V is TRBV11-2; perhaps TRBD2 as D (6 bases). There are 16 residues in the CDR3. Trimming cost V 0 bases and J 6 bases, with 15 bases left between them. CDR1 and CDR2 from the germline V gene are SGHAT and FQNNGV.

The rearrangement joins TRBV25-1 to TRBJ2-1; D possibly corresponds to TRBD2 (5 bases). The V gene's germline CDR1 is MGHDK and CDR2 SYGVNS. The CDR3 sequence is 15 residues long. V was clipped by 2 bases and J by 11 bases, with 19 bases between them. The CDR3 here is CASSEEGWRAIKQFF. DNA for the CDR3: TGTGCCAGCAGTGAAGAAGGTTGGCGGGCCATAAAGCAGTTCTTC. The complete variable domain, with remaining parts taken from reference TRBV25-1 and TRBJ2-1, reads EADIYQTPRYLVIGTGKKITLECSQTMGHDKMYWYQQDPGMELHLIHYSYGVNSTEKGDLSSESTVSRIRTEHFPLTLESARPSHTSQYLCASSEEGWRAIKQFFGPGTRLTVL.